This TCR beta chain comes out of a study of T-cell reconstitution after alpha-beta-depleted transplantation in children. CDR1 and CDR2 (germline): LNHDA, SQIVND (reference sequence). The V and J ends lost 7 bases and 8 bases, in that order; junction bases with no gene match: 15. The CDR3 length is 16 residues. A word on this clonotype: Its matching antigen is unknown.

This sample's TCRbeta library carried unique molecular identifier barcodes. TCRdb reprocessed the PCR reads with MiXCR, giving one entry per CDR3 protein. The table lists about 250,000 distinct CDR3 sequences, around 25% of them singletons. Study-wide results and limits: Elevated TCRbeta diversity at day 60 was traced, in some patients, to surviving recipient T cells and thymic progenitors. Several hundred expanded graft clones reportedly were the source of alpha-beta T cells about two months after transplant. Newly produced T cells mostly accounted for T-cell counts and diversity one year post-transplant.

This TCR was recovered from a female patient aged 2-10 years who had a stem cell transplant for congenital amegakaryocytic thrombocytopenia, so the T cells may come from the graft donor. Sequencing used PBMCs, mostly from graft donor cells, obtained 360 days after TCRalphabeta/CD19-depleted stem cell transplant. The chain links TRBV19 to TRBJ1-2, with TRBD1 identical over 11 bases. The CDR3 sequence: CASTTLRTGGAVGYTF. The CDR3 DNA follows: TGTGCCAGTACCACCCTCCGGACAGGGGGCGCGGTAGGCTACACCTTC.